This record covers a single TCR beta chain. Antigen unknown. This sample was included in a study of beta chain features in type 1 diabetes. The wider study: Age, gender, cell numbers and subset yield matched between patients and controls. Study results and caveats: People with Type 1 diabetes carried modestly yet significantly shorter TCRB CDR3s in all four CD4+ subsets. Insertion counts at VDJ junctions were lower in type 1 diabetes patients, who also showed more deletions there.

This CDR3 has 14 amino acids. Germline lookup yields CDR1 SGHDN and CDR2 FVKESK. The ends were cut back, 1 base at V and 7 bases at J, with 10 bases in the middle. Expressed TCRB transcripts were sequenced after all isolated RNA was converted to cDNA. Data came from immunoSEQ multiplex PCR; TCRdb stores just in-frame clones and leaves some out. Of 300,000 to 350,000 clones listed, 9.3% are singletons. The sequenced material came from central memory CD4+ T cells from blood. The V call is TRBV14, the J call TRBJ1-4; no clear D gene. The origin of this receptor is a man aged 25-45 years with type 1 diabetes. CDR3 sequence reads: CASSQARRGEKLFF. CDR3 sequence (DNA): TGTGCCAGCAGCCAAGCACGGCGAGGTGAAAAACTGTTTTTT.